This is a list of T cell receptor beta chains from one sample in a study of T cell responses to AZD1222 COVID-19 vaccine. Generated by immunoSEQ multiplex PCR, the TCRdb table keeps only in-frame clones and is missing some. The sample consists of about 79,000 clones, around 81% of them appearing once. Sequenced here: peripheral blood, sampled on day 0 of AZD1222 vaccination. Receptors originate from an adult in good health. Both conserved end residues are part of each CDR3. Fields, in order: CDR3 DNA, CDR3 protein, clone size, J gene, V gene, D gene. A D gene is named only where the DNA matches it firmly. Part of the rows lack a size; the others show once, few, many or a class for expanded clones.

cdr3_nt: TGTGCCAGCAAAGAGGCGGCGGGCTACGAGCAGTACTTC
cdr3_aa: CASKEAAGYEQYF
clone_size: -
j_call: TRBJ2-7
v_call: TRBV11-2
d_call: -

cdr3_nt: TGTGCCAGTAGTATTAGGCAGGGGGTGCCCCAGTACTTC
cdr3_aa: CASSIRQGVPQYF
clone_size: -
j_call: TRBJ2-5
v_call: TRBV19
d_call: TRBD1

cdr3_nt: TGTGCCACCAGCAGAGACGCGAACACTGAAGCTTTCTTT
cdr3_aa: CATSRDANTEAFF
clone_size: -
j_call: TRBJ1-1
v_call: TRBV15
d_call: -

cdr3_nt: TGTGCCAGCAGCGTGCTAGGGGACCTGAACACTGAAGCTTTCTTT
cdr3_aa: CASSVLGDLNTEAFF
clone_size: -
j_call: TRBJ1-1
v_call: TRBV9
d_call: -

cdr3_nt: TGTGCCAGCAGCCAAGCGGGACTAGCGGGGGCGCATTACAATGAGCAGTTCTTC
cdr3_aa: CASSQAGLAGAHYNEQFF
clone_size: once
j_call: TRBJ2-1
v_call: TRBV3-1/TRBV3-2
d_call: TRBD2

cdr3_nt: TGCGCCAGCAGCAGAAGTGGCGACAGGGGAAGAGGGAACACCATATATTTT
cdr3_aa: CASSRSGDRGRGNTIYF
clone_size: -
j_call: TRBJ1-3
v_call: TRBV5-1
d_call: TRBD1

cdr3_nt: TGTGCCGGGAGACTAGCGGGCAACAACTACGAGCAGTACTTC
cdr3_aa: CAGRLAGNNYEQYF
clone_size: -
j_call: TRBJ2-7
v_call: TRBV2
d_call: TRBD2

cdr3_nt: TGTGCCAGCAGTTACTCGAGCTGGGGCGCTGGGTTTGAGCAGTTCTTC
cdr3_aa: CASSYSSWGAGFEQFF
clone_size: once
j_call: TRBJ2-1
v_call: TRBV6-5
d_call: -

cdr3_nt: TGTGCCAGCAGTTACTCCCTGAACACTGAAGCTTTCTTT
cdr3_aa: CASSYSLNTEAFF
clone_size: -
j_call: TRBJ1-1
v_call: TRBV6-5
d_call: -

cdr3_nt: TGTGCCAGCTCCTCAGCGGGGGGAAGAGAGCAGTACTTC
cdr3_aa: CASSSAGGREQYF
clone_size: -
j_call: TRBJ2-7
v_call: TRBV18
d_call: TRBD2

cdr3_nt: TGTGCCAGCAGCCTTGAGCGGGAGAGCAATGAGCAGTTCTTC
cdr3_aa: CASSLERESNEQFF
clone_size: -
j_call: TRBJ2-1
v_call: TRBV7-7
d_call: TRBD2

cdr3_nt: TGTGCCAGCAGTGAGACAGGGGGAAAGTACGAGCAGTACTTC
cdr3_aa: CASSETGGKYEQYF
clone_size: -
j_call: TRBJ2-7
v_call: TRBV6-1
d_call: TRBD1

cdr3_nt: TGTGCCAGCAGACAAGAAAATACAGCGAACACTGAAGCTTTCTTT
cdr3_aa: CASRQENTANTEAFF
clone_size: few
j_call: TRBJ1-1
v_call: TRBV6-5
d_call: -

cdr3_nt: TGTGCCAGCAGTCCCCGGGGGCATTCACCCCTCCACTTT
cdr3_aa: CASSPRGHSPLHF
clone_size: -
j_call: TRBJ1-6
v_call: TRBV28
d_call: -

cdr3_nt: TGTGCCAGCAGCCAGGCCGGGACCATGAAGCTCGGTACGCAGTATTTT
cdr3_aa: CASSQAGTMKLGTQYF
clone_size: -
j_call: TRBJ2-3
v_call: TRBV14
d_call: -

cdr3_nt: TGTGCCAGCACCGGGACTAGTGAAGATACGCAGTATTTT
cdr3_aa: CASTGTSEDTQYF
clone_size: -
j_call: TRBJ2-3
v_call: TRBV27
d_call: TRBD2

cdr3_nt: TGTGCCAGCAGCTTAGATACCCCCGCTTACAATGAGCAGTTCTTC
cdr3_aa: CASSLDTPAYNEQFF
clone_size: -
j_call: TRBJ2-1
v_call: TRBV11-2
d_call: -

cdr3_nt: TGCGCCAGCAGCACCCCGGGGGGCCTATATGGCTACACCTTC
cdr3_aa: CASSTPGGLYGYTF
clone_size: -
j_call: TRBJ1-2
v_call: TRBV4-1
d_call: -

cdr3_nt: TGTGCCAGCTCACTTTACGGACTAGCGGGAGGGCCGAATGAGCAGTTCTTC
cdr3_aa: CASSLYGLAGGPNEQFF
clone_size: -
j_call: TRBJ2-1
v_call: TRBV18
d_call: TRBD2

cdr3_nt: TGTGCCAGCAGCCAAGGCTTGACGGGACTTTACCAAGAGACCCAGTACTTC
cdr3_aa: CASSQGLTGLYQETQYF
clone_size: -
j_call: TRBJ2-5
v_call: TRBV14
d_call: -

cdr3_nt: TGCGCCAGCAGCTTGACCCGGCCATACAATCAGCCCCAGCATTTT
cdr3_aa: CASSLTRPYNQPQHF
clone_size: -
j_call: TRBJ1-5
v_call: TRBV5-1
d_call: -

cdr3_nt: TGTGCCAGCAGCTTAGGAGGGGACGGTACCTACGAGCAGTACTTC
cdr3_aa: CASSLGGDGTYEQYF
clone_size: -
j_call: TRBJ2-7
v_call: TRBV7-9
d_call: -

cdr3_nt: TGTGCCAGTAGTATAGGGTCGGCAGGAGGAGGGAACTATGGCTACACCTTC
cdr3_aa: CASSIGSAGGGNYGYTF
clone_size: once
j_call: TRBJ1-2
v_call: TRBV19
d_call: -

cdr3_nt: TGTGCCAGCAAAAACGCCTACATGGGGAAAACTAACTATGGCTACACCTTC
cdr3_aa: CASKNAYMGKTNYGYTF
clone_size: -
j_call: TRBJ1-2
v_call: TRBV28
d_call: -

cdr3_nt: TGTGCCACCTTTCAGATCTCGGGGGCGGACACCGGGGAGCTGTTTTTT
cdr3_aa: CATFQISGADTGELFF
clone_size: -
j_call: TRBJ2-2
v_call: TRBV15
d_call: -

cdr3_nt: TGCGCCAGCAGCCTCGGGACAGGGGGAAAAACCGGGGAGCTGTTTTTT
cdr3_aa: CASSLGTGGKTGELFF
clone_size: few
j_call: TRBJ2-2
v_call: TRBV4-1
d_call: TRBD1

cdr3_nt: TGTGCCAGCAGTATCCACGGACCGATCCTAAGTGAAAAACTGTTTTTT
cdr3_aa: CASSIHGPILSEKLFF
clone_size: few
j_call: TRBJ1-4
v_call: TRBV5-6
d_call: -